This TCR beta chain comes out of a study of cytomegalovirus exposure and HLA in healthy donors. Both 60 Vbeta primers and 13 Jbeta primers went into the PCR. The protocol was immunoSEQ multiplex PCR, while the TCRdb copy is restricted to in-frame clones and leaves out a portion. The sample includes roughly 120,000 clones, roughly 80% of them seen just once. Whole-study findings and limits: As a later analysis showed, several of the most significant clusters appeared to be linked to common viral pathogens. A later analysis found that most CMV-associated TCR beta chains appeared HLA-restricted. When a later analysis was performed, an Asian-associated ancestry cluster reportedly had fewer N-insertions than the roughly 630-donor mean.

About this clone: Antigen unknown.

The germline V gene encodes CDR1 MNHEY and CDR2 SMNVEV (reference sequence). This CDR3 is 14 amino acids long. V was pared by 8 bases and J by 4 bases, with 10 bases of the junction left unmatched. The sample comprised PBMCs. This rearrangement joins TRBV27 to TRBJ2-7; 8 bases map to TRBD1. The sequence was collected from a man aged 25-40 years in good health and CMV-seronegative. CDR3 nucleotide sequence: TGTGCCAGCGGACAGGGCCATAGGTCGTACGAGCAGTACTTC. Amino acids: CASGQGHRSYEQYF.